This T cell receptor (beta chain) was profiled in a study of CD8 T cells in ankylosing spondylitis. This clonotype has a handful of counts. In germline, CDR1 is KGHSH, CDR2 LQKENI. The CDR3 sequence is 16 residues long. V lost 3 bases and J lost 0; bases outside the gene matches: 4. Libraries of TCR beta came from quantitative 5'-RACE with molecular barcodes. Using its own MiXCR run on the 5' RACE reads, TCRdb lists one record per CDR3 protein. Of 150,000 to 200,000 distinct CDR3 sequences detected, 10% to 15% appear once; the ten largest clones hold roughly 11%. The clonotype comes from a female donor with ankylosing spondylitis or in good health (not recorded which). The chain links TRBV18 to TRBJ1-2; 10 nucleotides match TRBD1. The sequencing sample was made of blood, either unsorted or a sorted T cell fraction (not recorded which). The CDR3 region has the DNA TGTGCCAGCTCACCCGGGACAGGGGAATCTAACTATGGCTACACCTTC. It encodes CASSPGTGESNYGYTF.